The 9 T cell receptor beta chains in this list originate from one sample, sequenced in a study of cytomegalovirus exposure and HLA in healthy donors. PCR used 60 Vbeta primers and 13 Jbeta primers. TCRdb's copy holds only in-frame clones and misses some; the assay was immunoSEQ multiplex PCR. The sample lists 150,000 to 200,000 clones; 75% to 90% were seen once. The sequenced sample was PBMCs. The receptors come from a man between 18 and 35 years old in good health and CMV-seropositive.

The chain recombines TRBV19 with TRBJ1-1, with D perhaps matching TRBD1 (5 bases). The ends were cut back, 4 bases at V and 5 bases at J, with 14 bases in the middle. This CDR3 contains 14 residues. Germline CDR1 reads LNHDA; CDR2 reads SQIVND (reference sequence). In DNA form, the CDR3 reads TGTGCCAGTAGTACGCAGGGTCCAGGGACTGAAGCTTTCTTT. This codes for CASSTQGPGTEAFF.

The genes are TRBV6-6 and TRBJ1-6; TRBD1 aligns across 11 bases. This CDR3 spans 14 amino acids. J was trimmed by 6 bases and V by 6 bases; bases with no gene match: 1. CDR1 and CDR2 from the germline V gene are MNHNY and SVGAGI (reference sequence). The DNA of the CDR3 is TGTGCCAGCAGCGGGACAGGGGGTAATTCACCCCTCCACTTT. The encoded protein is CASSGTGGNSPLHF.

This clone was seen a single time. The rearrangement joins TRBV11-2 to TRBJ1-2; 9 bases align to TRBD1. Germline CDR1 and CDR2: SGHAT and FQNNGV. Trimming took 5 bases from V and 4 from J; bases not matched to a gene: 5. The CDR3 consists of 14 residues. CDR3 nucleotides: TGTGCCAGCAGCGGGGACAGGGTCGGCTATGGCTACACCTTC. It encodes CASSGDRVGYGYTF.

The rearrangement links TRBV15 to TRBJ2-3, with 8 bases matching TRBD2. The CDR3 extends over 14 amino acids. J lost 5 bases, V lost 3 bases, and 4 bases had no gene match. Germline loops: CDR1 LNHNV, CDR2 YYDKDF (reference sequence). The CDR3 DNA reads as TGTGCCACCAGCAGCGGGGGGGCGGGAGATACGCAGTATTTT. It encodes CATSSGGAGDTQYF.

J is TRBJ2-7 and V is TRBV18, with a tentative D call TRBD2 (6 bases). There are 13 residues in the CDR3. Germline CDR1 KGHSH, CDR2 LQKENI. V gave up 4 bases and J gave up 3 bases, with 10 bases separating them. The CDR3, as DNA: TGTGCCAGCTCACAAGGAGGGGACTACGAGCAGTACTTC. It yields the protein CASSQGGDYEQYF.

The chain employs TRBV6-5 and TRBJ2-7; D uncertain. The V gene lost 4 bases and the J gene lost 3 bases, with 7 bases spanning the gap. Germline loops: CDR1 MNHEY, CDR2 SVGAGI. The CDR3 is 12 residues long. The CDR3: CASSSHNYEQYF. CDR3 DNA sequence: TGTGCCAGCAGTTCCCACAACTACGAGCAGTACTTC.

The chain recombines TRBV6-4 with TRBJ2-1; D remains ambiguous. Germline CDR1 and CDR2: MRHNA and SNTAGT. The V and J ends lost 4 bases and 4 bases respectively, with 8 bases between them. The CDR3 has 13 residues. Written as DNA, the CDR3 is TGTGCCAGCAGTGTGTCGGTATACAATGAGCAGTTCTTC. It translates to CASSVSVYNEQFF.

CDR3 loop: CASSEGQVSGNTIYF. The CDR3 nucleotides read TGTGCCAGCTCCGAGGGACAGGTCTCTGGAAACACCATATATTTT. The rearrangement links TRBV18 to TRBJ1-3, with TRBD1 matching over 8 bases. Unmatched junction bases numbered 4, after V lost 6 bases and J lost 0 bases. The CDR3 length is 15 residues. Germline lookup yields CDR1 KGHSH and CDR2 LQKENI. The full variable domain, rest sourced from reference TRBV18 and TRBJ1-3, is NAGVMQNPRHLVRRRGQEARLRCSPMKGHSHVYWYRQLPEEGLKFMVYLQKENIIDESGMPKERFSAEFPKEGPSILRIQQVVRGDSAAYFCASSEGQVSGNTIYFGEGSWLTVV.

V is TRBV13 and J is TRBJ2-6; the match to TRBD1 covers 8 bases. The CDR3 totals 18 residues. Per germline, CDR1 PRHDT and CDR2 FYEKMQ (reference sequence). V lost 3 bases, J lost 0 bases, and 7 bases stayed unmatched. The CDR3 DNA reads TGTGCCAGCAGCTTTCTAACAGGGGGTAGCTCTGGGGCCAACGTCCTGACTTTC. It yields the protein CASSFLTGGSSGANVLTF. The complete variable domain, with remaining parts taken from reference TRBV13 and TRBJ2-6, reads AAGVIQSPRHLIKEKRETATLKCYPIPRHDTVYWYQQGPGQDPQFLISFYEKMQSDKGSIPDRFSAQQFSDYHSELNMSSLELGDSALYFCASSFLTGGSSGANVLTFGAGSRLTVL.